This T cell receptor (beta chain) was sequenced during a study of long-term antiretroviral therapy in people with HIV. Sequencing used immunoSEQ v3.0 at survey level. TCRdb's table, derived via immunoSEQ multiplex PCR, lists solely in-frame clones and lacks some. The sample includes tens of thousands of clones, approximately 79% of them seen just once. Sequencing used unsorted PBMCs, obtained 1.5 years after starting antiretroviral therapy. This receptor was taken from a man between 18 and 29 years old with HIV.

CDR3 DNA: TGTGCCAGCAGCGGGAGGTACGAGCAGTACTTC. Amino acids: CASSGRYEQYF. The chain links TRBV2 to TRBJ2-7; 7 positions agree with TRBD2. The trim removed 6 bases at V and 4 bases at J, leaving 0 bases unmatched. CDR1 is SNHLY, CDR2 FYNNEI, per germline. The CDR3 contains 11 residues.